These 10 T cell receptor beta chains share one sample of origin, sequenced in a study of T-cell memory formation after mild COVID-19. TCRdb reanalysed the 5' RACE reads using MiXCR and keeps one entry per CDR3 protein. The table has fewer than 250,000 distinct CDR3 sequences, approximately 10% seen once; the top ten hold roughly 3%. Sequencing used PBMCs or a T cell subset sorted from them (not recorded which). These receptors were collected from a young man who had mild COVID-19 (a few samples of this study predate the infection). Cell type and time point are not known.

This clonotype appeared a few times. This CDR3 reads CASSAGTVTGELFF. The CDR3, as DNA: TGTGCCAGCAGTGCCGGGACCGTCACCGGGGAGCTGTTTTTT. The rearrangement joins TRBV3-1 to TRBJ2-2; D tentatively reads TRBD1 or TRBD2 (5 bases each). Trimming cost V 6 bases and J 4 bases, with 12 bases left between them. Germline CDR1 reads LGHDT; CDR2 reads YNNKEL (reference sequence). The CDR3 extends over 14 amino acids.

The gene calls are TRBV3-1 and TRBJ2-2, with D maybe TRBD2 (6 bases). Germline CDR1 and CDR2: LGHDT and YNNKEL (reference sequence). The CDR3 consists of 14 residues. The V and J ends lost 10 bases and 4 bases respectively, with 16 bases between them. Here the CDR3 reads CATSGTWGTGELFF. CDR3 nucleotide sequence: TGTGCCACCTCTGGGACTTGGGGCACCGGGGAGCTGTTTTTT. The variable domain in full, completed from reference TRBV3-1 and TRBJ2-2, reads DTAVSQTPKYLVTQMGNDKSIKCEQNLGHDTMYWYKQDSKKFLKIMFSYNNKELIINETVPNRFSPKSPDKAHLNLHINSLELGDSAVYFCATSGTWGTGELFFGEGSRLTVL.

A few counts support this clonotype. The chain has TRBV6-5 and TRBJ1-6; 7 positions agree with TRBD1. V was clipped by 6 bases and J by 6 bases; unmatched bases: 8. CDR3 length: 15 residues. CDR1 and CDR2 from the germline V gene are MNHEY and SVGAGI. The CDR3 loop is CASRTRGTVNSPLHF. CDR3 DNA: TGTGCCAGCAGAACCCGAGGGACAGTTAATTCACCCCTCCACTTT.

This chain links TRBV12-3 or TRBV12-4 with TRBJ1-2; perhaps TRBD1 as D (5 bases). V was shortened by 5 bases and J by 8 bases, with 12 bases between the two germline ends. The CDR3 contains 12 residues. The CDR3 here is CASSHSRDGYTF. DNA of the CDR3: TGTGCCAGCAGTCACTCTCGGGACGGCTACACCTTC.

This clonotype was detected only a few times. V and J are TRBV5-1 and TRBJ2-3, with D perhaps given as TRBD1 or TRBD2 (5 bases each). The V gene lost 3 bases and the J gene lost 6 bases, with 14 bases spanning the gap. Germline V gene sequence: CDR1 SGHRS, CDR2 YFSETQ. The CDR3 is 14 amino acids. The CDR3, as DNA: TGCGCCAGCAGCTCAAGTGGGGGTATGGATACGCAGTATTTT. It codes for CASSSSGGMDTQYF.

The chain has TRBV20-1 and TRBJ2-3; no clear D. The CDR3 covers 15 residues. The germline CDR1 and CDR2 sequences are DFQATT and SNEGSKA (reference sequence). Trimming stripped 6 bases from V and 3 bases from J, with 19 bases between. CDR3 loop: CSANSPRSGTDTQYF. The CDR3 nucleotides are TGCAGTGCAAACTCCCCCAGGTCAGGTACAGATACGCAGTATTTT.

This clonotype was seen repeatedly, ten times or more. The rearrangement links TRBV11-2 to TRBJ1-1, with TRBD1 as a possible D gene (6 bases). The CDR3 has 16 amino acids. Between the trimmed V and J ends, which lost 5 bases and 4 bases, there was a span of 20 bases. Germline loops: CDR1 SGHAT, CDR2 FQNNGV. CDR3 sequence: CASSLHGGRDVTEAFF. For the CDR3, the DNA is TGTGCCAGCAGCCTCCATGGGGGGCGAGATGTCACTGAAGCTTTCTTT.

The chain joins TRBV20-1 to TRBJ2-7; D is undetermined. Germline V gene data show CDR1 as DFQATT and CDR2 as SNEGSKA (reference sequence). CDR3 length: 13 amino acids. Trimming left V 3 bases short and J 6 bases short, with 15 bases between. This CDR3 is CSASLSGRGEQYF. The CDR3 nucleotides read TGCAGTGCTAGTTTGTCGGGTAGAGGCGAGCAGTACTTC.

The chain carries TRBV11-1 and TRBJ2-5; 11 nucleotides agree with TRBD2. Trimming cost V 2 bases and J 5 bases; bases outside gene matches: 7. Germline V gene lookup returns CDR1 SGHAT and CDR2 FQDESV (reference sequence). The CDR3 is made up of 16 amino acids. CDR3 sequence reads: CASSLLLAGGLETQYF. The CDR3, as DNA: TGTGCCAGCAGCTTATTGCTAGCGGGGGGTTTGGAGACCCAGTACTTC.

J is TRBJ2-3 and V is TRBV10-3; 8 bases are shared with TRBD2. The ends lost 0 bases at V and 1 base at J; junction bases unmatched: 0. This CDR3 is 15 amino acids long. Germline V CDR1 and CDR2: ENHRY, SYGVKD. This chain's CDR3 is CAISESRGGTDTQYF. The CDR3 bases are TGTGCCATCAGTGAGTCGCGGGGGGGCACAGATACGCAGTATTTT.